The source of this T cell receptor (beta chain) is a study of CD8 T cells in Susac syndrome. At the level of the study: At the time their blood was drawn, patients with Susac syndrome were either therapy-naive, on corticosteroids (with some of them also receiving intravenous immunoglobulin), or on intravenous immunoglobulin alone. Overall study findings and caveats: In Susac syndrome, CD8+ expansion was highest in TEMRA and active disease.

From blood CD8+ and CD4+ T cells, TCR beta sequences were generated. After extraction with the RNeasy kit, roughly 0.45 to 1 ug of the RNA was reverse transcribed using random hexamers. The CDR3 of TCR beta was amplified by immunoSEQ multiplex PCR across 54 Vbeta and 13 Jbeta. MiXCR, applied by TCRdb to the immunoSEQ multiplex PCR reads, yields one record per CDR3 protein. The table shows about 120,000 distinct CDR3 sequences, with about 93% occurring only once. The CDR3 has 14 amino acids. Trimming pared 8 bases from V and 3 bases from J, leaving 17 bases between. Germline values: CDR1 SGHAT, CDR2 FQNNGV. On this clonotype: Its antigen is undetermined.

This sequence joins TRBV11-2 and TRBJ2-7; possible D gene TRBD1, 6 bases. Sequencing used CD8+ T cells from PBMCs. This receptor was obtained from a human donor with Susac syndrome. The CDR3 DNA is TGTGCCAGCCTCCAGGGGACCTCCGACTACGAGCAGTACTTC. Protein sequence: CASLQGTSDYEQYF.